Following are 20 T cell receptor beta chains from one sample sequenced in a study of technical replicates of blood from a handful of donors (TCRdb year 2017). The protocol used for the library was the immunoSEQ multiplex PCR assay. The table comes from immuneACCESS by way of TCRdb, which keeps in-frame sequences with V and J called. Part of the clones is missing from these tables; in studies checked, under half for an unresolved V gene and the rest for unknown reasons. The sample includes roughly 70,000 clones, with 94% observed a single time. The ten biggest clones cover roughly 0.37% of the sample. Sequenced sample: T cells isolated from PBMCs. These receptors were obtained from a human donor in good health.

The chain has TRBV15 and TRBJ2-5, with TRBD1 as a possible D gene (6 bases). Germline V gene lookup returns CDR1 LNHNV and CDR2 YYDKDF (reference sequence). The CDR3 length is 14 residues. V lost 1 base and J lost 5, with 11 bases in between. The CDR3 DNA reads as TGTGCCACCAGCAGAGGTACAGGGTGGGAGACCCAGTACTTC. Translation: CATSRGTGWETQYF.

The chain combines TRBV12-5 with TRBJ1-5; D remains ambiguous. The CDR3 is made up of 17 amino acids. Deletions cut 1 base from V and 2 bases from J, with 15 bases between. Germline V gene data show CDR1 as LGHNT and CDR2 as FRNRAP. CDR3 protein: CASGLDLTQAGNQPQHF. In nucleotides, the CDR3 is TGTGCTAGTGGTTTGGATCTAACTCAGGCAGGCAATCAGCCCCAGCATTTT. The variable domain in full, completed from reference TRBV12-5 and TRBJ1-5, reads DARVTQTPRHKVTEMGQEVTMRCQPILGHNTVFWYRQTMMQGLELLAYFRNRAPLDDSGMPKDRFSAEMPDATLATLKIQPSEPRDSAVYFCASGLDLTQAGNQPQHFGDGTRLSIL.

This chain links TRBV9 with TRBJ2-7; 9 nucleotides agree with TRBD2. Germline loops: CDR1 SGDLS, CDR2 YYNGEE. There are 15 residues in the CDR3. V shed 0 bases and J 1 base; nucleotides not matched to a gene: 2. CDR3 DNA: TGTGCCAGCAGCGTAGCAAGCGGGAGGTCCTACGAGCAGTACTTC. Translating it yields CASSVASGRSYEQYF.

The chain links TRBV6-5 to TRBJ1-5; D not resolved. This CDR3 spans 14 amino acids. Trimming pared 0 bases from V and 5 bases from J, leaving 8 bases between. CDR1 is MNHEY and CDR2 is SVGAGI in the germline V gene. Here the CDR3 DNA reads TGTGCCAGCAGTTACTCGAGCGGTTATCAGCCCCAGCATTTT. This sequence encodes CASSYSSGYQPQHF.

This chain joins TRBV7-3 and TRBJ1-1; D remains ambiguous. The CDR3 is 14 amino acids. Trimming left V 2 bases short and J 8 bases short, with 15 bases between. Germline assignment: CDR1 SGHTA and CDR2 FQGTGA. DNA of the CDR3: TGTGCCAGCAGCTTAGGAGGGATACGGGTAGAAGCTTTCTTT. Amino acid sequence: CASSLGGIRVEAFF.

V is TRBV28 and J is TRBJ2-1; TRBD2 matches at 10 bases. This CDR3 spans 15 amino acids. Germline V gene data show CDR1 as MDHEN and CDR2 as SYDVKM. The trim removed 5 bases at V and 7 bases at J, leaving 8 bases unmatched. DNA of the CDR3: TGTGCCAGCAGTCAAATAGCGGGAGGAATAAATGAGCAGTTCTTC. Protein: CASSQIAGGINEQFF.

CDR3 amino acids: CASSPDSGRAVNEQFF. The CDR3 DNA is TGTGCCAGCAGCCCTGATAGCGGGAGGGCCGTCAATGAGCAGTTCTTC. The chain uses TRBV7-3 and TRBJ2-1, with 11 positions matching TRBD2. V gave up 5 bases and J gave up 6 bases; unmatched junction bases: 9. This CDR3 has 16 residues. CDR1 and CDR2 from the germline V gene are SGHTA and FQGTGA.

V gene TRBV9 combines with J gene TRBJ2-5, with 7 positions matching TRBD2. The CDR3 totals 11 residues. CDR1 and CDR2 (germline): SGDLS, YYNGEE. V trimming: 2 bases; J trimming: 11 bases; junction bases outside the gene matches: 3. The CDR3 here is CASSVGGTQYF. The CDR3 region has the DNA TGTGCCAGCAGCGTGGGGGGGACTCAGTACTTC.

This sequence joins TRBV11-3 and TRBJ2-5; D is unclear. Germline V gene sequence: CDR1 SGHNT, CDR2 YENEEA. V lost 5 bases and J lost 4, with 14 bases in between. CDR3 length equals 14 residues. The CDR3 protein is CASSRRGSIETQYF. The CDR3 DNA reads TGTGCCAGCAGCCGCCGAGGCAGCATAGAGACCCAGTACTTC.

This rearrangement joins TRBV9 to TRBJ1-3; 7 bases are shared with TRBD1. The V and J ends lost 2 bases and 4 bases, in that order; junction bases with no gene match: 6. In germline, CDR1 is SGDLS, CDR2 YYNGEE. The CDR3 is made up of 15 amino acids. This CDR3 is CASSVGQTRGNTIYF. The CDR3 nucleotides are TGTGCCAGCAGCGTGGGACAGACAAGGGGAAACACCATATATTTT.

CDR3 protein: CASRGHLYQETQYF. The DNA for the CDR3 is TGTGCCAGCAGGGGACATCTGTACCAAGAGACCCAGTACTTC. The chain links TRBV25-1 to TRBJ2-5; tentatively, D is TRBD1 (6 bases). The V gene lost 6 bases and the J gene lost 0 bases, with 11 bases spanning the gap. The CDR3 length is 14 residues. Germline V gene lookup returns CDR1 MGHDK and CDR2 SYGVNS. The full variable domain, with the rest looked up from reference TRBV25-1 and TRBJ2-5, is EADIYQTPRYLVIGTGKKITLECSQTMGHDKMYWYQQDPGMELHLIHYSYGVNSTEKGDLSSESTVSRIRTEHFPLTLESARPSHTSQYLCASRGHLYQETQYFGPGTRLLVL.

This clone was counted a single time. The V and J genes are TRBV14 and TRBJ1-4, with D possibly being TRBD2 (5 bases). The J call may be mistaken, given a closer DNA end match to TRBJ2-3. Per the germline V gene, CDR1 is SGHDN and CDR2 is FVKESK. The CDR3 has 12 residues. CDR3 loop: CASSFRSGGQYF. CDR3 coding DNA: TGTGCCAGCAGCTTTCGTTCCGGAGGACAGTATTTT.

The chain joins TRBV7-9 to TRBJ1-1; D uncertain. Germline values: CDR1 SEHNR, CDR2 FQNEAQ (reference sequence). The length of the CDR3 is 13 residues. Trimming cost V 5 bases and J 10 bases, with 17 bases left between them. The CDR3 sequence: CASSAPLTLGAFF. CDR3 bases: TGTGCCAGCAGCGCCCCATTGACTTTGGGAGCTTTCTTT.

The gene calls are TRBV21-1 and TRBJ1-1. TRBV21-1 is designated a pseudogene. The length of the CDR3 is 19 residues. CDR3 in DNA: TGTGCCAGCAGCAAAAAGTGGGTCCGCAGGGAGGGTGTGAACACTGAAGCTTTCTTT. It specifies CASSKKWVRREGVNTEAFF.

The chain is built from TRBV28 and TRBJ1-1; D is perhaps TRBD1 (5 bases). The CDR3 runs 12 residues. V lost 6 bases and J lost 2, with 7 bases in between. CDR1 is MDHEN and CDR2 is SYDVKM in the germline V gene. CDR3 bases: TGTGCCAGCAGCGACAGTAACACTGAAGCTTTCTTT. Amino acids: CASSDSNTEAFF.

The V gene is TRBV28, the J gene TRBJ1-1; D possibly corresponds to TRBD1 (5 bases). Germline values: CDR1 MDHEN, CDR2 SYDVKM. V was shortened by 4 bases and J by 1 base, with 19 bases between the two germline ends. CDR3 length: 17 amino acids. The CDR3 sequence: CASSSTYDPTANTEAFF. The DNA for the CDR3 is TGTGCCAGCAGTTCCACTTATGACCCGACAGCGAACACTGAAGCTTTCTTT.

V and J are TRBV4-1 and TRBJ2-7; D possibly corresponds to TRBD2 (7 bases). Trimming took 1 base from V and 3 from J, leaving 13 bases between them. CDR3 length equals 15 residues. The germline CDR1 and CDR2 sequences are MGHRA and YSYEKL. The CDR3 DNA is TGCGCCAGCAGCCAAGCGGGGGGCGCATTCTACGAGCAGTACTTC. Amino acid sequence: CASSQAGGAFYEQYF.

The gene calls are TRBV4-3 and TRBJ1-2, with 7 positions matching TRBD1. Looked up from germline, CDR1 is LGHNA and CDR2 is YSLEER. The CDR3 spans 16 residues. Trimming at V came to 0 bases and at J to 4 bases, leaving 8 bases not matched to a gene. For the CDR3, the DNA is TGCGCCAGCAGCCAAGATGAGGGGGCGAGTATCTATGGCTACACCTTC. Protein sequence: CASSQDEGASIYGYTF.

The chain uses TRBV27 and TRBJ2-5; TRBD2 aligns across 11 bases. Germline CDR1 and CDR2: MNHEY and SMNVEV (reference sequence). The trim removed 4 bases at V and 1 base at J, leaving 8 bases unmatched. The CDR3 covers 17 residues. The CDR3 DNA reads TGTGCCAGCAGTTCAATTCGTGGACTAGCGGGCCAAGAGACCCAGTACTTC. It is translated as CASSSIRGLAGQETQYF.

This clone was recorded once. The chain carries TRBV7-2 and TRBJ1-1, with no clear D. Trimming shortened V by 5 bases and J by 1 base, and 8 bases separated the two germline ends. Germline CDR1 SGHTA, CDR2 FQGNSA. The CDR3 is made up of 13 amino acids. The CDR3 region has the DNA TGTGCCAGCAGCATCAACAGGAACACTGAAGCTTTCTTT. This codes for CASSINRNTEAFF.